The source of this T cell receptor beta chain is a study of blood T cells in healthy people across ages. Whole-study results and caveats: Unsorted PBMC material precluded a definitive naive versus antigen-experienced comparison. Nothing was known about donor CMV status, and this possibly confounded expanded clonotype changes.

This CDR3 has 14 amino acids. Germline CDR1 is SGHRS and CDR2 is YFSETQ. V lost 4 bases and J lost 5, with 13 bases in between. With a J-beta primer mix and a sample-barcoded 5' primer, a second PCR ran about 7 to 11 cycles. Each sample yielded at least 3 million CDR3-containing paired-end reads. A single record per CDR3 protein comes from TCRdb applying MiXCR to the 5' RACE reads. Of roughly 830,000 distinct CDR3 sequences in the sample, about 59% are singletons; the top ten hold roughly 26%. To note about this clonotype: Its antigen is still unknown.

The sequencing sample was made of blood. The sequence was obtained from a man between 25 and 39 years old in good health. The gene calls are TRBV5-1 and TRBJ1-5, with a possible D match to TRBD1 (5 bases). The CDR3 loop reads CASSPGGEHQPQHF. In DNA, the CDR3 is TGCGCCAGCAGCCCGGGGGGAGAGCATCAGCCCCAGCATTTT.